Presented here are 13 T cell receptor beta chains from one specimen sequenced in a study of T cell clonality in common variable immunodeficiency. TCRdb's table, derived via immunoSEQ multiplex PCR, lists solely in-frame clones and lacks some. Listed here are over 20,000 clones without any singletons, the top ten holding 3.5% to 4.5%. These receptors' targets are unknown. General observations from the study: Fewer deletions and N-nucleotide insertions were reportedly seen in common variable immunodeficiency TCR beta sequences.

The sample taken for sequencing was peripheral blood mononuclear cells. The receptor source for this set is a human donor with common variable immunodeficiency.

This clone was counted ten times or more. The read terminates 3 residues ahead of where the CDR3 ends, so the germline J gene completes it. V usage is TRBV14 and J usage is TRBJ2-2; tentatively, D is TRBD2 (6 bases). Deletions cut 3 bases from V and 2 bases from J, with 10 bases between. The CDR3 runs 15 residues. Germline V lookup: CDR1 SGHDN, CDR2 FVKESK. CDR3 bases read: TGTGCCAGCAGCCACGGGGGACTTAACACCGGGGAG. It codes for CASSHGGLNTGE. The CDR3, in full, reads CASSHGGLNTGELFF.

This clone was seen ten or more times. Sequencing ends 3 residues short of the CDR3 end; the germline J gene provides the rest. The chain uses TRBV2 and TRBJ2-5; D remains ambiguous. V was trimmed by 6 bases and J by 7 bases, leaving 12 bases between them. Germline assignment: CDR1 SNHLY and CDR2 FYNNEI. This CDR3 has 12 amino acids. CDR3 bases read: TGTGCCAGCAGCGCATTACCGGGGACC. This gives the protein CASSALPGT. The whole CDR3 is CASSALPGTQYF.

This clone appeared a few times. The observed sequence ends 3 residues before the CDR3 terminus, with the missing tail filled in from the germline J gene. This chain links TRBV5-4 with TRBJ2-7; the D gene is possibly TRBD1 (6 bases). This CDR3 is built from 14 residues. The germline CDR1 and CDR2 sequences are SGHNT and YYREEE (reference sequence). The V gene lost 1 base and the J gene lost 4 bases, with 12 bases spanning the gap. The CDR3 protein is CASSLNREGYEQYF. Partial CDR3 DNA: TGTGCCAGCAGCTTGAACAGGGAAGGGTACGAG.

This clone was found a few times. The missing CDR3 end, 3 residues past where the read stops, is filled in from the germline J gene. This chain uses TRBV20-1 with TRBJ2-1; perhaps TRBD2 as D (7 bases). V gave up 0 bases and J gave up 4 bases, with 16 bases separating them. This CDR3 has 16 amino acids. Germline V gene data show CDR1 as DFQATT and CDR2 as SNEGSKA (reference sequence). The CDR3 bases that were read are TGCAGTGCTAGAGACCCCCGGGGGGCTTTGTACAATGAG. It is translated as CSARDPRGALYNE. The CDR3 reads in full as CSARDPRGALYNEQFF.

As concerns this clone: The read terminates 3 residues before the CDR3 end, so the remaining end is supplied by the germline J gene. The rearrangement joins TRBV19 to TRBJ2-1, with TRBD2 matching 8 bases. Germline V CDR1 and CDR2: LNHDA, SQIVND (reference sequence). J was trimmed by 6 bases and V by 10 bases; bases with no gene match: 17. There are 16 residues in the CDR3. The covered CDR3 bases are TGTGCCACTAGAGCTCCTAGCGGGCGGCTCTTCAATGAG. This translates into CATRAPSGRLFNE. The entire CDR3 sequence reads CATRAPSGRLFNEQFF.

This clone was observed many times. The read halts 3 residues ahead of the CDR3 end, with the missing end drawn from the germline J gene. This chain links TRBV12-3 or TRBV12-4 with TRBJ2-7, with D unclear. The V end lost 6 bases, the J end lost 3 bases, and 15 bases lay between the germline ends. The CDR3 has 14 amino acids. The CDR3: CASSSPDTNYEQYF. Partial CDR3 DNA: TGTGCCAGCAGCAGCCCCGACACCAACTACGAG.

Only a few counts were recorded for this clone. The read comes to an end 3 residues before the CDR3 does, leaving the germline J gene to fill in the end. J is TRBJ2-5 and V is TRBV19, with D possibly matching TRBD2 (6 bases). CDR1 and CDR2 from the germline V gene are LNHDA and SQIVND (reference sequence). The CDR3 contains 15 residues. Trimming stripped 3 bases from V and 4 bases from J, with 15 bases between. This CDR3 reads CASSIGGALVETQYF. The CDR3 bases that were read are TGTGCCAGTAGTATCGGAGGGGCGCTCGTAGAGACC.

To note about this clone: The read stops 3 residues short of the end of the CDR3; the missing end is completed from the germline J gene. The sample contains more than one DNA sequence encoding this CDR3. This chain connects TRBV30 to TRBJ1-4; unclear D gene. The CDR3 totals 11 residues. CDR1 is GTSNPN and CDR2 is SVGIG in the germline V gene (reference sequence). V dropped 6 bases and J dropped 7 bases, with 9 bases sitting between them. CDR3 loop: CACSSVEKLFF. The CDR3 bases that were read are TGTGCCTGTAGCTCGGTTGAAAAA. Complete variable domain (other parts from reference TRBV30 and TRBJ1-4): SQTIHQWPATLVQPVGSPLSLECTVEGTSNPNLYWYRQAAGRGLQLLFYSVGIGQISSEVPQNLSASRPQDRQFILSSKKLLLSDSGFYLCACSSVEKLFFGSGTQLSVL.

This clone has a count of ten or more. The read finishes 3 residues shy of the CDR3 end, and the germline J gene is used to complete it. The gene calls are TRBV7-3 and TRBJ2-7, with 14 bases identical to TRBD2. Germline V gives CDR1 SGHTA, CDR2 FQGTGA. V gave up 5 bases and J gave up 4 bases; unmatched junction bases: 10. There are 17 residues in the CDR3. CDR3 loop: CASSTRGLAGVLYEQYF. The sequenced CDR3 bases are TGTGCCAGCAGCACACGGGGACTAGCGGGAGTATTGTACGAG.

A remark on this clone: The read ends 3 residues early relative to the CDR3; the germline J gene fills the gap. This sample also contains other DNA sequences that code for the same CDR3. This chain uses TRBV19 with TRBJ2-1; TRBD2 aligns across 12 bases. Germline CDR1 and CDR2: LNHDA and SQIVND (reference sequence). The CDR3 has 15 amino acids. V was clipped by 7 bases and J by 4 bases; unmatched bases: 5. CDR3: CASKRLAGAYNEQFF. The sequenced CDR3 bases are TGTGCCAGTAAAAGACTAGCGGGAGCGTACAATGAG.

A word on this clone: The read stops 3 residues short of the end of the CDR3; the missing end is completed from the germline J gene. The J gene is TRBJ2-3, the V gene TRBV11-2; a possible D gene is TRBD1 (6 bases). CDR3 length: 15 residues. The V end was cut by 5 bases, the J end by 2 bases, with 14 bases between. CDR1 is SGHAT, CDR2 FQNNGV, per germline. The chain's CDR3 is CASSHGTFDTDTQYF. The DNA read from the CDR3 is TGTGCCAGCAGCCACGGGACATTTGACACAGATACG.

CDR3 amino acids: CASSPGDYRYNEQFF. The sequenced CDR3 bases are TGTGCCAGCAGCCCGGGGGACTACCGCTACAATGAG. The chain recombines TRBV7-7 with TRBJ2-1, with 7 nucleotides matching TRBD2. The DNA ends 3 residues before the CDR3 does, and the rest of the CDR3 is filled in from the germline J gene. Losses at the gene ends were 5 bases for V and 3 bases for J; bases not matched to a gene: 7. The CDR3 length is 15 residues. From germline, CDR1 is SSHAT and CDR2 FNYEAQ (reference sequence).

This clone was counted only a few times. The read ends 3 residues shy of where the CDR3 ends; the end is completed using the germline J gene. The V gene is TRBV6-1, the J gene TRBJ2-7; 10 bases are shared with TRBD1. There are 15 residues in the CDR3. Germline lookup yields CDR1 MNHNS and CDR2 SASEGT. The V segment lost 4 bases and the J segment 5 bases; nucleotides outside the gene matches: 8. The part of the CDR3 DNA that was read is TGTGCCAGCAGTGTCCGGGACAGGGGTTCCAACGAG. Encoded protein: CASSVRDRGSNE. The complete CDR3 protein is CASSVRDRGSNEQYF.